This T cell receptor beta chain was sequenced in a study of T cell repertoires in cytomegalovirus infection. Study-wide context: Public signatures in TCR beta pointed to CMV infection and matching HLA type. Study-level points and caveats: In two of eight donors, the top clonotype was HLA-C-restricted CMV-specific. Using cumulative public TCR beta family frequency, the authors identified those who carried CMV together with the relevant HLA.

TCRdb reanalysed the reads using MiXCR and keeps one entry per CDR3 protein. Here the sample spans approximately 320,000 distinct CDR3 sequences, 8% to 9.5% being singletons. This clonotype appeared many times. Its specificity is unknown. V dropped 2 bases and J dropped 8 bases, with 7 bases sitting between them. The CDR3 contains 13 residues. Germline V lookup: CDR1 MNHEY, CDR2 SVGAGI. This sequence was found in a human donor in good health (CMV status not recorded). Some clones in this sample may be carry-over from other donors' samples. Specimen: PBMCs. V and J are TRBV6-5 and TRBJ2-6, with unresolved D. As DNA, the CDR3 is TGTGCCAGCAGTTACGCGTTACCCAACGTCCTGACTTTC. Its protein is CASSYALPNVLTF.